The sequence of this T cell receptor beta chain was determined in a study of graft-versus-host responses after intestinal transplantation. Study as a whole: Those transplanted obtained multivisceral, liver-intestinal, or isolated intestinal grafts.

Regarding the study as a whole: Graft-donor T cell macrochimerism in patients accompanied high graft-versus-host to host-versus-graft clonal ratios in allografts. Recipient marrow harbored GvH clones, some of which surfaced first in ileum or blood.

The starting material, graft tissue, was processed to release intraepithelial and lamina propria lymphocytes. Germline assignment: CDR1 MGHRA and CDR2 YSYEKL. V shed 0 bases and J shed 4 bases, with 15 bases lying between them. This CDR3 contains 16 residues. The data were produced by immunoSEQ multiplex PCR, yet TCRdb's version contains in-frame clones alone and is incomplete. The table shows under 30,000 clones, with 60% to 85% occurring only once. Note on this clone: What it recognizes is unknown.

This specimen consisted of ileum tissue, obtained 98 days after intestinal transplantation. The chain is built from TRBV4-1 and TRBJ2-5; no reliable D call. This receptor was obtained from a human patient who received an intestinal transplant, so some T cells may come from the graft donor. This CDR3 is CASSQDFGWSGETQYF. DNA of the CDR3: TGCGCCAGCAGCCAAGATTTCGGTTGGTCCGGAGAGACCCAGTACTTC.